This T cell receptor (beta chain) was recorded in a study of vaccination effects on CD4 cells after COVID-19. General study points: Marked clonal contraction was seen late after vaccination (in both infection- and vaccine-induced clones). Convalescent patients were scarce, and early post-infection timepoints were absent.

Worth noting for this clone: Its antigen is not known.

Generated by immunoSEQ multiplex PCR, the TCRdb table keeps only in-frame clones and is missing some. The table includes tens of thousands of clones, 75% to 85% detected once. Under the ViraFEST assay, PBMC were stimulated with viral peptide pools so that antigen-specific CD4+ T cells expanded. Sequencing was performed afterwards. After about 10 days in culture, the CD4+ T cells were isolated. SARS-CoV-2 infection was confirmed by PCR in the person between March and December 2020. Researchers reported culturing 1.5 million to 2 million PBMC in each well, adding about 9.5 IU/ml IL-2 and approximately 10 ug/ml peptides. Half-medium replacement with IL-2 medium occurred on days 3 and 7. The germline V gene encodes CDR1 SGHRS and CDR2 YFSETQ. The ends were cut back, 0 bases at V and 2 bases at J, with 20 bases in the middle. The CDR3 is 18 residues long.

The specimen comprised CD4+ T cells from PBMCs cultured with HIV peptides, sampled before COVID-19 vaccination. The subset was: HIV-1 Nef peptide pool negative control/reference culture. This chain links TRBV5-1 with TRBJ1-2; D possibly corresponds to TRBD1 (6 bases). The sequence was obtained from a human donor who had a prior SARS-CoV-2 infection. CDR3 sequence: CASSLEGPPRGINYGYTF. The CDR3 region has the DNA TGCGCCAGCAGCTTGGAAGGTCCCCCCAGGGGCATAAACTATGGCTACACCTTC.